These T cell receptor beta chains were read from a single sample in a study of blood T cell repertoires in COVID-19. Clones were sequenced by immunoSEQ multiplex PCR, and TCRdb holds only the in-frame ones, with some missing. The sample records about 33,000 clones, approximately 85% being singletons. Sequenced: peripheral blood. The receptor source for this set is a man aged 55 to 70 with active COVID-19. Both conserved end residues are part of each CDR3. A D gene is named only where the DNA matches it firmly. A clone size is listed for some rows: how often the clone was seen (once, few, many), or a class if it is expanded.

clone_size j_call v_call cdr3_length d_call cdr3_nt cdr3_aa
. TRBJ2-3 TRBV7-8 18 . TGTGCCAGCAGTCCTTACAGAATCCTGAGCGGGAGCACAGATACGCAGTATTTT CASSPYRILSGSTDTQYF
. TRBJ2-1 TRBV9 13 TRBD1 TGTGCCAGCAGCGCCGAACAGGGGGCCTCGCAGTTCTTC CASSAEQGASQFF
. TRBJ2-2 TRBV18 14 . TGTGCCAGCTCACCAGGAGCGATCACCGGGGAGCTGTTTTTT CASSPGAITGELFF
. TRBJ2-3 TRBV5-1 17 TRBD2 TGCGCCAGCAGCTTGGAAGGACTAGCGGGAGTTGCAGATACGCAGTATTTT CASSLEGLAGVADTQYF
. TRBJ1-3 TRBV28 16 . TGTGCCAGCAGTTTAATGCAGGCCCCCTCTGGAAACACCATATATTTT CASSLMQAPSGNTIYF
. TRBJ2-1 TRBV11-3 15 TRBD1 TGTGCCAGCAGCCCGCGACAGGGACAATACAATGAGCAGTTCTTC CASSPRQGQYNEQFF
. TRBJ2-7 TRBV15 15 . TGTGCCACCAGCAGAGAAAAGGGAGGTCCCTACGAGCAGTACTTC CATSREKGGPYEQYF
. TRBJ2-3 TRBV10-3 12 . TGTGCCATCAGTAGAGACTCCCACCGTTCCTATTTT CAISRDSHRSYF
. TRBJ1-5 TRBV6-6 15 . TGTGCCAGCAGTTACTCTGGGACACCTAATCAGCCCCAGCATTTT CASSYSGTPNQPQHF
. TRBJ2-3 TRBV14 17 TRBD1 TGTGCCAGCAGCCGGAAACCGGGACAGGGGAACACAGATACGCAGTATTTT CASSRKPGQGNTDTQYF
. TRBJ1-2 TRBV7-3 13 . TGTGCCAGCAGCTTAACCAGGGAGGGTGGCTACACCTTC CASSLTREGGYTF
few TRBJ2-1 TRBV24-1 16 TRBD2 TGTGCCACCAGTGACCCGGTAGCGGGGGAATACAATGAGCAGTTCTTC CATSDPVAGEYNEQFF
few TRBJ2-5 TRBV4-1 20 TRBD2 TGCGCCAGCAGCCACGGAGGGCTAGCGGGAGTGAGTGGGGGGAGGGAGACCCAGTACTTC CASSHGGLAGVSGGRETQYF
. TRBJ2-7 TRBV29-1 12 . TGCAGCGTTCAGGGGTTGGCCTACGAGCAGTACTTC CSVQGLAYEQYF
. TRBJ1-5 TRBV6-5 14 TRBD1 TGTGCCAGTACCTACGGACAGGGTGGACAGCCCCAGCATTTT CASTYGQGGQPQHF
few TRBJ1-2 TRBV28 14 . TGTGCCAGCAGTTTAACCCTGGAGGGGTATGGCTACACCTTC CASSLTLEGYGYTF
once TRBJ1-2 TRBV6-5 15 TRBD1 TGTGCCAGCAGTTACGCTGGACAGGTTTTTGATGGCTACACCTTC CASSYAGQVFDGYTF